This entry lists 24 T cell receptor beta chains sequenced from one sample in a study of graft-versus-host responses after intestinal transplantation. The table came from immunoSEQ multiplex PCR; TCRdb's copy has only in-frame clones and leaves some out. The sample has about 15,000 clones, around two fifths seen once. Co-plating was performed using approximately 200,000 CFSE-labeled responder cells and approximately 200,000 irradiated, violet-dye-labeled stimulator cells. The sequencing here drew on alloreactive CD8+ T cells from a mixed lymphocyte reaction culture, taken before intestinal transplant. Subset in this sample: CFSE-low proliferating T cells sorted from roughly six-day pre-transplant mixed lymphocyte reaction (GvH or HvG direction). Receptor source: a human patient who received an intestinal transplant.

The rearrangement joins TRBV9 to TRBJ2-3, with D unclear. The V gene lost 0 bases and the J gene lost 0 bases, with 5 bases spanning the gap. From germline, CDR1 is SGDLS and CDR2 YYNGEE. The CDR3 has 14 amino acids. CDR3 nucleotides: TGTGCCAGCAGCGTAGCCGGGAGCACAGATACGCAGTATTTT. It encodes CASSVAGSTDTQYF. Combining the CDR3 with reference TRBV9 and TRBJ2-3 gives the whole variable domain DSGVTQTPKHLITATGQRVTLRCSPRSGDLSVYWYQQSLDQGLQFLIQYYNGEERAKGNILERFSAQQFPDLHSELNLSSLELGDSALYFCASSVAGSTDTQYFGPGTRLTVL.

In this sample, this clone turned up once. This chain links TRBV4-1 with TRBJ2-1; D is unclear. The V and J ends lost 4 bases and 6 bases respectively, with 16 bases between them. Germline V CDR1 and CDR2: MGHRA, YSYEKL. CDR3 size: 15 residues. The CDR3 DNA follows: TGCGCCAGCAGCCTGGTCAAGGCGGCACCCAATGAGCAGTTCTTC. Residues: CASSLVKAAPNEQFF.

This clone was detected only a few times. V usage is TRBV7-2 and J usage is TRBJ2-2; D is possibly TRBD2 (5 bases). The length of the CDR3 is 13 residues. The V gene's germline CDR1 is SGHTA and CDR2 FQGNSA. Trimming took off 1 base at V and 7 bases at J, with 7 bases between the two ends. The CDR3 nucleotides read TGTGCCAGCAGCTTAGGGGCGGGCGGGGAGCTGTTTTTT. Amino acid sequence: CASSLGAGGELFF.

This sequence joins TRBV2 and TRBJ1-1, with TRBD1 matching over 10 bases. V was clipped by 7 bases and J by 5 bases; unmatched bases: 7. CDR1 and CDR2 from the germline V gene are SNHLY and FYNNEI. CDR3 size: 14 residues. CDR3 nucleotides: TGTGCCAGCACCGAAGGGACAGGGGTTACTGAAGCTTTCTTT. Its translation: CASTEGTGVTEAFF.

The J gene is TRBJ1-2, the V gene TRBV7-9; 8 positions agree with TRBD1. Germline trimming cut 3 bases from V and 6 bases from J; bases unmatched to any gene: 6. The germline CDR1 and CDR2 sequences are SEHNR and FQNEAQ (reference sequence). The CDR3 sequence is 14 residues long. CDR3 region: CASSFTGGINGYTF. CDR3 nucleotide sequence: TGTGCCAGCAGCTTTACAGGGGGAATTAATGGCTACACCTTC.

This clone was seen more than once but under ten times. The chain is built from TRBV9 and TRBJ2-2; TRBD1 matches at 12 bases. With V trimmed by 3 bases and J by 5 bases, 5 bases remained unmatched. The CDR3 has 16 residues. Looked up from germline, CDR1 is SGDLS and CDR2 is YYNGEE. The CDR3 loop reads CASSEGTGGGTGELFF. CDR3 sequence (DNA): TGTGCCAGCAGCGAGGGGACAGGGGGCGGAACCGGGGAGCTGTTTTTT.

In this sample, this clone turned up a few times. V is TRBV4-3 and J is TRBJ1-4; D unresolved. The CDR3 is 16 residues long. V was trimmed by 0 bases and J by 10 bases, leaving 18 bases between them. Germline V gene data show CDR1 as LGHNA and CDR2 as YSLEER. As DNA, the CDR3 is TGCGCCAGCAGCCAAGATTCGGGGTTGTCGGGGAGAAAACTGTTTTTT. This codes for CASSQDSGLSGRKLFF.

This clone has only a few counts. This chain links TRBV11-2 with TRBJ1-5; 7 positions agree with TRBD1. This CDR3 is built from 13 residues. Germline CDR1 reads SGHAT; CDR2 reads FQNNGV. V lost 1 base and J lost 6; bases outside the gene matches: 0. CDR3 sequence reads: CASSLGTGQPQHF. The CDR3 DNA sequence: TGTGCCAGCAGCTTAGGGACAGGTCAGCCCCAGCATTTT.

The chain is built from TRBV4-3 and TRBJ1-1; 8 bases are shared with TRBD1. This CDR3 spans 17 amino acids. The germline V gene has CDR1 LGHNA and CDR2 YSLEER. Trimming removed 1 base from V and 3 bases from J; junction bases left unmatched: 10. The CDR3: CASSQGTGHDSYTEAFF. CDR3 bases: TGCGCCAGCAGCCAAGGGACAGGGCATGACTCCTACACTGAAGCTTTCTTT.

The sample holds a few counts of this clone. The V call is TRBV21-1, the J call TRBJ2-1; TRBD2 was called by the table and not checked on the DNA. TRBV21-1 is annotated as a pseudogene. CDR3 length: 16 amino acids. The CDR3 loop is CASSKEGAGSYNEQFF. CDR3 coding DNA: TGTGCCAGCAGCAAAGAAGGAGCGGGAAGCTACAATGAGCAGTTCTTC.

On this clone itself: Different DNA sequences within this sample yield the same CDR3. The rearrangement joins TRBV6-5 to TRBJ2-7; 7 bases are shared with TRBD1. The CDR3 extends over 14 amino acids. Germline CDR1 reads MNHEY; CDR2 reads SVGAGI. The V and J ends lost 5 bases and 2 bases, in that order; junction bases with no gene match: 6. For the CDR3, the DNA is TGTGCCAGCAGTGCTAGGGACAGCACCTACGAGCAGTACTTC. Its translation: CASSARDSTYEQYF.

This chain links TRBV7-6 with TRBJ1-1, with a possible D match to TRBD1 (6 bases). The V gene's germline CDR1 is SGHVS and CDR2 FNYEAQ. The V and J ends lost 5 bases and 8 bases respectively, with 12 bases between them. The CDR3 is 12 amino acids. The CDR3 sequence: CASSPGGTEAFF. The DNA of the CDR3 is TGTGCCAGCAGCCCCGGGGGGACAGAAGCTTTCTTT. The complete variable domain, with remaining parts taken from reference TRBV7-6 and TRBJ1-1, reads GAGVSQSPRYKVTKRGQDVALRCDPISGHVSLYWYRQALGQGPEFLTYFNYEAQQDKSGLPNDRFSAERPEGSISTLTIQRTEQRDSAMYRCASSPGGTEAFFGQGTRLTVV.

The CDR3 spells CASSLRGSTNEKLFF. The CDR3 coding sequence is TGCGCCAGCAGCCTCCGGGGTTCAACTAATGAAAAACTGTTTTTT. This chain links TRBV5-1 with TRBJ1-4; D is ambiguous. V lost 4 bases and J lost 0, with 10 bases in between. The CDR3 length is 15 residues. The V gene's germline CDR1 is SGHRS and CDR2 YFSETQ.

This chain uses TRBV4-3 with TRBJ1-3; 7 bases agree with TRBD1. The CDR3 has 16 amino acids. The germline CDR1 and CDR2 sequences are LGHNA and YSLEER. Trimming cost V 4 bases and J 1 base; bases outside gene matches: 7. For the CDR3, the DNA is TGCGCCAGCAGCCCCGACAGGGCCACGTCTGGAAACACCATATATTTT. It specifies CASSPDRATSGNTIYF.

The sample holds a few counts of this clone. The chain links TRBV11-2 to TRBJ2-3; D is undetermined. Trimming pared 2 bases from V and 4 bases from J, leaving 4 bases between. The CDR3 is made up of 12 amino acids. The germline gives CDR1 SGHAT, CDR2 FQNNGV. The CDR3 nucleotides read TGTGCCAGCAGCTTAAGCCCAGATACGCAGTATTTT. Its translation is CASSLSPDTQYF.

This clone was counted between two and nine times. This rearrangement joins TRBV9 to TRBJ1-6; 9 nucleotides agree with TRBD1. The CDR3 contains 16 residues. Germline V gene sequence: CDR1 SGDLS, CDR2 YYNGEE. V was pared by 3 bases and J by 4 bases, with 5 bases of the junction left unmatched. The CDR3 here is CASSGTGDSYNSPLHF. CDR3 DNA sequence: TGTGCCAGCAGCGGGACAGGGGACAGTTATAATTCACCCCTCCACTTT.

The chain recombines TRBV5-4 with TRBJ2-2; D uncertain. V was shortened by 0 bases and J by 6 bases, with 6 bases between the two germline ends. CDR1 is SGHNT, CDR2 YYREEE, per germline (reference sequence). This CDR3 contains 13 residues. The CDR3 protein is CASSLGPSGELFF. CDR3 in DNA: TGTGCCAGCAGCTTGGGGCCGTCCGGGGAGCTGTTTTTT.

This clone has a handful of counts. The rearrangement uses TRBV5-1 and TRBJ2-1; the D gene is possibly TRBD1 (6 bases). CDR1 SGHRS and CDR2 YFSETQ come from the germline V gene. This CDR3 spans 14 amino acids. V lost 4 bases and J 6 bases, leaving 14 bases between the germline ends. CDR3 in amino acids: CASSGIEGGNEQFF. The CDR3 nucleotides read TGCGCCAGCAGCGGCATCGAAGGGGGCAATGAGCAGTTCTTC. Full variable domain (outside the CDR3, taken from reference TRBV5-1 and TRBJ2-1): KAGVTQTPRYLIKTRGQQVTLSCSPISGHRSVSWYQQTPGQGLQFLFEYFSETQRNKGNFPGRFSGRQFSNSRSEMNVSTLELGDSALYLCASSGIEGGNEQFFGPGTRLTVL.

The chain joins TRBV5-4 to TRBJ1-4; the match to TRBD1 covers 10 bases. V trimming: 3 bases; J trimming: 6 bases; junction bases outside the gene matches: 5. This CDR3 is 15 amino acids long. Germline V gene sequence: CDR1 SGHNT, CDR2 YYREEE (reference sequence). CDR3 loop: CASSSRQGADEKLFF. Written as DNA, the CDR3 is TGTGCCAGCAGCTCCCGACAGGGGGCGGATGAAAAACTGTTTTTT. The full variable domain, its missing parts supplied by reference TRBV5-4 and TRBJ1-4, is ETGVTQSPTHLIKTRGQQVTLRCSSQSGHNTVSWYQQALGQGPQFIFQYYREEENGRGNFPPRFSGLQFPNYSSELNVNALELDDSALYLCASSSRQGADEKLFFGSGTQLSVL.

This chain links TRBV28 with TRBJ2-7; the match to TRBD2 covers 7 bases. In germline, CDR1 is MDHEN, CDR2 SYDVKM. The CDR3 has 15 amino acids. Trimming removed 8 bases from V and 1 base from J; junction bases left unmatched: 11. This CDR3 reads CASPPEGGGSYEQYF. The DNA for the CDR3 is TGTGCCAGCCCTCCTGAAGGCGGGGGATCCTACGAGCAGTACTTC.

The V gene is TRBV30, the J gene TRBJ2-7, with D perhaps matching TRBD2 (6 bases). Germline values: CDR1 GTSNPN, CDR2 SVGIG (reference sequence). Trimming pared 0 bases from V and 2 bases from J, leaving 8 bases between. The CDR3 spans 13 residues. DNA for the CDR3: TGTGCCTGGAGTGTAGCGGGCCCCTACGAGCAGTACTTC. Translated, it gives CAWSVAGPYEQYF. The complete variable domain, with remaining parts taken from reference TRBV30 and TRBJ2-7, reads SQTIHQWPATLVQPVGSPLSLECTVEGTSNPNLYWYRQAAGRGLQLLFYSVGIGQISSEVPQNLSASRPQDRQFILSSKKLLLSDSGFYLCAWSVAGPYEQYFGPGTRLTVT.

The gene calls are TRBV30 and TRBJ1-6, with 11 bases aligning to TRBD1. The germline V gene has CDR1 GTSNPN and CDR2 SVGIG (reference sequence). V shed 3 bases, J shed 10 bases, and the junction held 5 bases outside the gene matches. The CDR3 is 14 residues long. As DNA, the CDR3 is TGTGCCTGGAGCAGTGGGACAGGGGGATCACCCCTCCACTTT. It yields the protein CAWSSGTGGSPLHF.

CDR3: CASSLGQHTDTQYF. The CDR3 coding sequence is TGTGCCAGCAGCTTGGGACAGCACACAGATACGCAGTATTTT. J is TRBJ2-3 and V is TRBV5-5, with D possibly TRBD1 on 5 matching bases. V lost 0 bases and J lost 2, with 7 bases in between. This CDR3 is 14 amino acids long. Germline CDR1 SGHKS, CDR2 YYEKEE (reference sequence).

The J gene is TRBJ2-7, the V gene TRBV28; maybe TRBD1 (6 bases). The V end was cut by 5 bases, the J end by 3 bases, with 23 bases between. Germline V gives CDR1 MDHEN, CDR2 SYDVKM. The CDR3 spans 17 residues. The CDR3 sequence: CASSRHPRQEAVYEQYF. The CDR3 DNA is TGTGCCAGCAGTCGACACCCGCGACAGGAGGCAGTCTACGAGCAGTACTTC. The full variable domain, with the rest looked up from reference TRBV28 and TRBJ2-7, is DVKVTQSSRYLVKRTGEKVFLECVQDMDHENMFWYRQDPGLGLRLIYFSYDVKMKEKGDIPEGYSVSREKKERFSLILESASTNQTSMYLCASSRHPRQEAVYEQYFGPGTRLTVT.